This T cell receptor (beta chain) was identified in a study of blood T cells in healthy people across ages. Peripheral blood, about 9.8 milliliters per donor, was collected. Sample-barcoded 5' priming and a J-beta primer mix drove a second PCR of 7 to 11 cycles. TCRdb re-called the 5' RACE reads through MiXCR, storing one row per CDR3 protein. Among 700,000 or so distinct CDR3 sequences listed, approximately 40% were seen once. The CDR3 spans 13 residues. CDR1 and CDR2 (germline): DFQATT, SNEGSKA (reference sequence). The V end lost 6 bases, the J end lost 1 base, and 12 bases lay between the germline ends. Remarks on this clonotype: Antigen specificity is unknown.

The study's findings and limits: Both naive CD4+ cell counts and diversity were greater in long-lived donors than in aged donors. TCR beta diversity, measured per million T cells, fell in a roughly linear way with age.

The material sequenced was blood. This TCR came from a man at least 80 years old in good health. The chain carries TRBV20-1 and TRBJ2-5; D unclear. CDR3 sequence (DNA): TGCAGTGCCCCGGCACGCAGCCAAGAGACCCAGTACTTC. It codes for CSAPARSQETQYF.